This T cell receptor beta chain was observed in a study of CD8 T cells in Susac syndrome. As regards this clonotype: In this CDR3 the conserved last residue, phenylalanine or tryptophan, is missing, so a read error is likely.

Sequencing targeted TCR beta in blood CD8+ and CD4+ T cells. Germline assignment: CDR1 LGHNA and CDR2 YNFKEQ. V lost 0 bases and J 6 bases, leaving 30 bases between the germline ends. The CDR3 contains 21 residues. An amount of RNA that ranged from roughly 0.5 to 1 ug was reverse transcribed with random hexamers. Amplification of TCR beta CDR3 used immunoSEQ multiplex PCR across 54 Vbeta and 13 Jbeta. TCRdb itself ran the immunoSEQ multiplex PCR reads through MiXCR, one entry per CDR3 protein. The sample yields around 270,000 distinct CDR3 sequences, approximately 85% seen once. The chain links TRBV4-2 to TRBJ2-1; D is uncertain. The clonotype originates from a human donor with multiple sclerosis. Sequenced material: CD8+ T cells from PBMCs. The CDR3 loop is CASSQDISPSSKSEFGNEQFS. The CDR3 nucleotides are TGTGCCAGCAGCCAAGATATTTCACCCTCAAGTAAAAGTGAGTTCGGCAATGAGCAGTTCTCC.